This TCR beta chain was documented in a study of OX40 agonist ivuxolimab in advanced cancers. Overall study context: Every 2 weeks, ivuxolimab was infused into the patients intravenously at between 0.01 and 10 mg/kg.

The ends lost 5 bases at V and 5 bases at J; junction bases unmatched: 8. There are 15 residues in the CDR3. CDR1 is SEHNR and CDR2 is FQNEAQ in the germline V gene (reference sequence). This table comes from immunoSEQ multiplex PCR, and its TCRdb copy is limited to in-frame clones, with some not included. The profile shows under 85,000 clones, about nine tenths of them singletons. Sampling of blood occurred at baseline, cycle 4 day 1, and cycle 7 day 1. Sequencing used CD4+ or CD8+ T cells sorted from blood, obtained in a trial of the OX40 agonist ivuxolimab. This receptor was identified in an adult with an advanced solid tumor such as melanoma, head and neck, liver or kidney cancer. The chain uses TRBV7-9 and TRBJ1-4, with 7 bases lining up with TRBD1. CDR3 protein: CASSARQGENEKLFF. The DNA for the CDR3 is TGTGCCAGCAGCGCCCGACAGGGCGAGAATGAAAAACTGTTTTTT.